The 8 T cell receptor beta chains presented below share a single source sample, sequenced in a study of blood T cell repertoires in COVID-19. Data came from immunoSEQ multiplex PCR; TCRdb stores just in-frame clones and leaves some out. This sample has 30,000 or so clones, with 80% to 90% found just once. The sequenced sample consisted of peripheral blood. The receptors come from a woman older than 75 with active or convalescent COVID-19.

The chain carries TRBV6-2 or TRBV6-3 and TRBJ1-3; D perhaps matches TRBD1 (5 bases). The germline V gene encodes CDR1 MNHEY and CDR2 SVGEGT. Trimming removed 6 bases at V and 1 base at J, with 10 bases between. This CDR3 contains 14 residues. CDR3 in DNA: TGTGCCAGCAGCGCCTCAGGGTCTGGAAACACCATATATTTT. Its translation is CASSASGSGNTIYF.

The chain couples TRBV9 to TRBJ1-3, with 10 bases identical to TRBD1. Germline V gene sequence: CDR1 SGDLS, CDR2 YYNGEE. V was clipped by 0 bases and J by 1 base; unmatched bases: 4. The CDR3 runs 17 residues. The CDR3 DNA sequence: TGTGCCAGCAGCGTAGCCGGACAGGGGGTTTCTGGAAACACCATATATTTT. The encoded protein is CASSVAGQGVSGNTIYF.

This chain uses TRBV6-5 with TRBJ2-7; possible D gene TRBD2, 7 bases. This CDR3 is built from 13 residues. The germline gives CDR1 MNHEY, CDR2 SVGAGI. Trimming pared 0 bases from V and 6 bases from J, leaving 9 bases between. The CDR3 sequence: CASSYSGGLEQYF. The CDR3 region has the DNA TGTGCCAGCAGTTACTCGGGGGGGCTCGAGCAGTACTTC.

Only one count was recorded for this clone. The chain joins TRBV28 to TRBJ2-2, with 8 bases aligning to TRBD1. This CDR3 has 13 residues. The germline V gene encodes CDR1 MDHEN and CDR2 SYDVKM. Trimming at V came to 9 bases and at J to 1 base, leaving 1 base not matched to a gene. Here the CDR3 reads CASGTGNTGELFF. CDR3 coding DNA: TGTGCCAGTGGGACAGGGAACACCGGGGAGCTGTTTTTT.

The V call is TRBV6-6, the J call TRBJ2-7; 8 bases map to TRBD1. The CDR3 length is 15 residues. The V and J ends lost 5 bases and 2 bases, in that order; junction bases with no gene match: 8. CDR1 is MNHNY and CDR2 is SVGAGI in the germline V gene (reference sequence). Written as DNA, the CDR3 is TGTGCCAGCAGTGACAGGGGTGGACAGCCCTACGAGCAGTACTTC. This encodes CASSDRGGQPYEQYF.

This clone was seen just once. The chain uses TRBV6-6 and TRBJ1-3; no clear D. This CDR3 comprises 15 residues. Germline CDR1 reads MNHNY; CDR2 reads SVGAGI (reference sequence). Trimming left V 6 bases short and J 4 bases short, with 16 bases between. CDR3 DNA sequence: TGTGCCAGCAGGCAGGACTACTCAAGGGGAAACACCATATATTTT. This encodes CASRQDYSRGNTIYF.

The chain joins TRBV4-3 to TRBJ2-7, with 9 bases matching TRBD2. The CDR3 consists of 20 residues. The germline gives CDR1 LGHNA, CDR2 YSLEER. J lost 3 bases, V lost 0 bases, and 18 bases had no gene match. CDR3 amino acids: CASSQDNRLAAGRISYEQYF. CDR3 DNA: TGCGCCAGCAGCCAAGATAACCGACTAGCGGCAGGGAGGATAAGCTACGAGCAGTACTTC.

This rearrangement joins TRBV6-2 or TRBV6-3 to TRBJ2-3; tentative D call: TRBD2 (6 bases). This CDR3 is built from 15 residues. V gave up 1 base and J gave up 6 bases, with 14 bases separating them. CDR1 is MNHEY, CDR2 SVGEGT, per germline. The CDR3 spells CASSYWRGDQDTQYF. The CDR3 DNA reads as TGTGCCAGCAGTTACTGGCGGGGCGACCAGGATACGCAGTATTTT.